The 29 T cell receptor beta chains in this list originate from one sample, sequenced in a study of glioma-infiltrating T cells. Using RNA template, CDR3s of TCR alpha and beta were amplified with iRepertoire arm-PCR. TCRdb reprocessed the multiplex PCR reads via MiXCR and lists one record per CDR3 protein. Of about 140,000 distinct CDR3 sequences detected, 39% appear once; the ten largest clones hold roughly 20%. The sample consisted of glioma tissue, nonneoplastic brain tissue, or PBMCs (not recorded which). The receptors were gathered from a human donor with low-grade glioma or glioblastoma, undergoing nonglioma brain surgery, or in good health (not recorded which).

In this sample, this clonotype turned up many times. The chain joins TRBV20-1 to TRBJ1-2; D is unresolved. CDR3 length: 11 amino acids. From germline, CDR1 is DFQATT and CDR2 SNEGSKA (reference sequence). CDR3 sequence (DNA): TGCAGCCACGAGGACGGCTATGGCTACACCTTC. The encoded protein is CSHEDGYGYTF.

The CDR3 DNA is TGTGCCAGCATACAGCCGAACACCGGGGAGCTGTTTTTT. This sequence encodes CASIQPNTGELFF. The gene calls are TRBV6-1 and TRBJ2-2; no firm D call. V gave up 7 bases and J gave up 0 bases, with 6 bases separating them. Per germline, CDR1 MNHNS and CDR2 SASEGT. CDR3 length: 13 residues.

There are a few counts of this clonotype. The rearrangement links TRBV27 to TRBJ2-7; D might be TRBD2 (5 bases). The CDR3 has 13 residues. V was trimmed by 6 bases and J by 0 bases, leaving 9 bases between them. From germline, CDR1 is MNHEY and CDR2 SMNVEV (reference sequence). CDR3 in amino acids: CASSGINSYEQYF. DNA of the CDR3: TGTGCCAGCAGCGGGATCAACTCCTACGAGCAGTACTTC.

This clonotype was counted between two and nine times. The chain employs TRBV6-6 and TRBJ1-6, with D maybe TRBD1 (5 bases). The CDR3 is made up of 14 amino acids. Looked up from germline, CDR1 is MNHNY and CDR2 is SVGAGI (reference sequence). The V and J ends lost 0 bases and 8 bases respectively, with 8 bases between them. The CDR3 loop is CASSYSTADSPLHF. The CDR3, as DNA: TGTGCCAGCAGTTACTCGACAGCCGATTCACCCCTCCACTTT.

In this sample, this clonotype turned up a few times. The CDR3 sequence is CASTVTGYEQYF. CDR3 DNA: TGTGCCAGCACCGTGACAGGGTACGAGCAGTACTTC. V is TRBV7-9 and J is TRBJ2-7, with TRBD1 matching over 7 bases. The CDR3 sequence is 12 residues long. Germline loops: CDR1 SEHNR, CDR2 FQNEAQ (reference sequence). The J segment lost 4 bases and the V segment lost 7 bases, leaving 4 bases of the junction unmatched. The whole variable domain, filled in from reference TRBV7-9 and TRBJ2-7, reads DTGVSQNPRHKITKRGQNVTFRCDPISEHNRLYWYRQTLGQGPEFLTYFQNEAQLEKSRLLSDRFSAERPKGSFSTLEIQRTEQGDSAMYLCASTVTGYEQYFGPGTRLTVT.

This rearrangement joins TRBV2 to TRBJ1-1, with D uncertain. CDR1 is SNHLY, CDR2 FYNNEI, per germline. The germline V and J ends were trimmed by 7 bases and 4 bases, with 10 bases remaining between them. This CDR3 has 12 amino acids. Written as DNA, the CDR3 is TGTGCCAGCATGTCGGGCGTCACTGAAGCTTTCTTT. This gives the protein CASMSGVTEAFF.

CDR3 sequence: CASSLQGLAGVNEQFF. The CDR3 region has the DNA TGTGCCAGCAGCCTCCAGGGACTAGCGGGAGTAAATGAGCAGTTCTTC. V is TRBV4-2 and J is TRBJ2-1; 14 bases match TRBD2. V gave up 4 bases and J gave up 7 bases; unmatched junction bases: 6. This CDR3 region has 16 residues. Germline V gene data show CDR1 as LGHNA and CDR2 as YNFKEQ.

Points on this clonotype: The junction does not match germline at one end; this may be a read error. The CDR3 DNA sequence: TGTGCCAGCAGTTACCGTAACCCAAAGGCGGGCTCCTACGATGAGCAGTTCTTC. Amino acid sequence: CASSYRNPKAGSYDEQFF. This chain joins TRBV6-6 and TRBJ2-1; TRBD2 is a possible D gene (5 bases). Per the germline V gene, CDR1 is MNHNY and CDR2 is SVGAGI (reference sequence). The CDR3 has 18 residues.

This clonotype was seen only a few times. J is TRBJ1-2 and V is TRBV28, with a tentative D call TRBD1 (5 bases). Trimming shortened V by 3 bases and J by 8 bases, and 10 bases separated the two germline ends. The germline gives CDR1 MDHEN, CDR2 SYDVKM. This CDR3 contains 12 residues. CDR3 sequence (DNA): TGTGCCAGCAGTTTTATAGGGGAAGGCTACACCTTC. This codes for CASSFIGEGYTF.

This clonotype occurred a few times. The chain links TRBV20-1 to TRBJ2-1, with TRBD2 matching 9 bases. V lost 6 bases to trimming and J lost 3 bases; unmatched junction nucleotides: 6. The CDR3 extends over 14 amino acids. Germline CDR1 DFQATT, CDR2 SNEGSKA (reference sequence). CDR3 in DNA: TGCAGTGCGGTAGCGGGAGCCCTCTACAATGAGCAGTTCTTC. Protein product: CSAVAGALYNEQFF.

This clonotype was detected many times. The chain employs TRBV6-2 or TRBV6-3 and TRBJ2-5; D gene ambiguous. V shed 0 bases and J shed 4 bases, with 9 bases lying between them. CDR1 MNHEY and CDR2 SVGEGT come from the germline V gene. The CDR3 has 14 residues. CDR3 sequence reads: CASSYSTRPETQYF. CDR3 nucleotide sequence: TGTGCCAGCAGTTACTCGACAAGGCCAGAGACCCAGTACTTC.

The V call is TRBV7-9, the J call TRBJ1-2; D ambiguous. The V gene lost 5 bases and the J gene lost 8 bases, with 18 bases spanning the gap. The V gene's germline CDR1 is SEHNR and CDR2 FQNEAQ (reference sequence). The length of the CDR3 is 14 residues. As DNA, the CDR3 is TGTGCCAGCAGCCCCTCGGGAGGGCGCGGAGGCTACACCTTC. Residues: CASSPSGGRGGYTF.

The chain recombines TRBV6-2 or TRBV6-3 with TRBJ1-1; D not resolved. Per germline, CDR1 MNHEY and CDR2 SVGEGT. Trimming pared 4 bases from V and 0 bases from J, leaving 9 bases between. The CDR3 totals 14 residues. The DNA for the CDR3 is TGTGCCAGCAGTTTGATCTCTATGAACACTGAAGCTTTCTTT. Its translation: CASSLISMNTEAFF.

This clonotype was counted a single time. The gene calls are TRBV12-3 or TRBV12-4 and TRBJ2-3, with 9 bases matching TRBD1. The trim removed 6 bases at V and 3 bases at J, leaving 4 bases unmatched. The CDR3 runs to 14 residues. The chain's CDR3 is CASRQGARTDTQYF. The CDR3 DNA sequence: TGTGCCAGCAGACAGGGGGCAAGGACAGATACGCAGTATTTT.

The V and J genes are TRBV2 and TRBJ1-5; D remains unclear. V was cut by 6 bases and J by 10 bases, with 19 bases left in between. Per germline, CDR1 SNHLY and CDR2 FYNNEI. CDR3 length: 14 residues. The chain's CDR3 is CASSNTIDRPPQHF. DNA of the CDR3: TGTGCCAGCAGCAATACCATCGACCGCCCTCCCCAGCATTTT.

This clonotype was seen more than once but under ten times. The DNA of the CDR3 is TGTGCCATCAGTATCGAACTAGCGGGATGGGCAGAGACCCAGTACTTC. This translates into CAISIELAGWAETQYF. The chain links TRBV10-3 to TRBJ2-5; 10 positions agree with TRBD2. This CDR3 region has 16 residues. Unmatched junction bases numbered 10, after V lost 5 bases and J lost 4 bases. Germline V gene data show CDR1 as ENHRY and CDR2 as SYGVKD.

This clonotype was counted only a few times. V gene TRBV7-3 combines with J gene TRBJ2-7; D remains ambiguous. Trimming stripped 2 bases from V and 0 bases from J, with 5 bases between. This CDR3 contains 13 residues. The V gene's germline CDR1 is SGHTA and CDR2 FQGTGA. For the CDR3, the DNA is TGTGCCAGCAGCTTAGATTTCTCCTACGAGCAGTACTTC. Encoded protein: CASSLDFSYEQYF.

The rearrangement joins TRBV2 to TRBJ2-1; D uncertain. Trimming took off 2 bases at V and 6 bases at J, with 11 bases between the two ends. This CDR3 spans 14 amino acids. Germline loops: CDR1 SNHLY, CDR2 FYNNEI. CDR3 nucleotide sequence: TGTGCCAGCAGTGAACTTTTGGCACCCAATGAGCAGTTCTTC. It specifies CASSELLAPNEQFF.

This clonotype came up a few times. This chain uses TRBV6-2 or TRBV6-3 with TRBJ1-3; D is perhaps TRBD1 (5 bases). The CDR3 extends over 15 amino acids. Trimming took off 4 bases at V and 0 bases at J, with 10 bases between the two ends. Germline assignment: CDR1 MNHEY and CDR2 SVGEGT. The DNA for the CDR3 is TGTGCCAGCAGTTCAGGAGACAGCTCTGGAAACACCATATATTTT. Its translation is CASSSGDSSGNTIYF.

The J gene is TRBJ2-3, the V gene TRBV11-2, with no clear D. The CDR3 sequence is 12 residues long. CDR1 is SGHAT, CDR2 FQNNGV, per germline. Trimming removed 7 bases from V and 6 bases from J, with 11 bases in between. In DNA, the CDR3 is TGTGCCAGCACCTCGAACCAGGATACGCAGTATTTT. Residues: CASTSNQDTQYF. Looking up the rest from reference TRBV11-2 and TRBJ2-3 gives the full variable domain: EAGVAQSPRYKIIEKRQSVAFWCNPISGHATLYWYQQILGQGPKLLIQFQNNGVVDDSQLPKDRFSAERLKGVDSTLKIQPAKLEDSAVYLCASTSNQDTQYFGPGTRLTVL.

Only a few counts were recorded for this clonotype. The rearrangement joins TRBV2 to TRBJ2-1; D is ambiguous. From germline, CDR1 is SNHLY and CDR2 FYNNEI. The CDR3 is 12 residues long. The CDR3, as DNA: TGTGCTCTCACTCGGCAGGCCGCTGAGCAGTTCTTC. Residues: CALTRQAAEQFF.

V and J are TRBV4-3 and TRBJ2-7, with D perhaps TRBD1 (6 bases). This CDR3 has 14 amino acids. Germline values: CDR1 LGHNA, CDR2 YSLEER. Trimming pared 3 bases from V and 3 bases from J, leaving 12 bases between. The CDR3 nucleotides read TGCGCCAGCAGCCAGAGGGCAGGGGTCTACGAGCAGTACTTC. Translation: CASSQRAGVYEQYF.

The table lists this clonotype with a few counts. The V call is TRBV7-2, the J call TRBJ2-1; D call uncertain. Trimming took 5 bases from V and 9 from J, leaving 8 bases between them. The CDR3 is 11 residues long. Germline V lookup: CDR1 SGHTA, CDR2 FQGNSA. Here the CDR3 reads CASSRTSEQFF. The CDR3 DNA reads as TGTGCCAGCAGCAGGACCAGTGAGCAGTTCTTC.

This clonotype was seen a handful of times. One end of the junction is discordant with germline, which a read error may explain. The chain recombines TRBV27 with TRBJ2-7; a possible D gene is TRBD2 (5 bases). Germline V gives CDR1 MNHEY, CDR2 SMNVEV (reference sequence). This CDR3 comprises 15 residues. The CDR3 DNA sequence: TGTGCCAGCAGGACCACGACTACCTTCTCCTACGAACAGTACTTC. It is translated as CASRTTTTFSYEQYF.

This CDR3 reads CASSLGATSFLTDTQYF. CDR3 coding DNA: TGTGCCAGCAGCTTAGGCGCGACTAGCTTTCTCACAGATACGCAGTATTTT. The rearrangement uses TRBV7-9 and TRBJ2-3; 7 positions agree with TRBD2. V lost 1 base, J lost 2 bases, and 9 bases stayed unmatched. Germline loops: CDR1 SEHNR, CDR2 FQNEAQ (reference sequence). The CDR3 totals 17 residues.

This clonotype occurred many times. The chain links TRBV20-1 to TRBJ2-3, with TRBD2 matching over 7 bases. This CDR3 has 12 amino acids. With 5 bases clipped from V and 3 bases from J, the junction kept 2 bases outside the gene matches. The germline CDR1 and CDR2 sequences are DFQATT and SNEGSKA (reference sequence). In DNA form, the CDR3 reads TGCAGTGCTGGGGAGGGTACAGATACGCAGTATTTT. Translation gives CSAGEGTDTQYF.

Only a few counts were recorded for this clonotype. J is TRBJ2-5 and V is TRBV7-3; possibly TRBD1 for D (6 bases). The germline CDR1 and CDR2 sequences are SGHTA and FQGTGA. V lost 5 bases, J lost 3 bases, and 10 bases lay in between. The CDR3 is 13 residues long. The CDR3 region is CASSRGQKETQYF. As DNA, the CDR3 is TGTGCCAGCAGCCGTGGACAGAAAGAGACCCAGTACTTC.

With regard to this clonotype: The junction shows a germline mismatch at one end, possibly a read error. The V call is TRBV10-3, the J call TRBJ1-5; no clear D gene. This CDR3 has 13 amino acids. The germline CDR1 and CDR2 sequences are ENHRY and SYGVKD. This chain's CDR3 is CVISESTLQPQHF. The CDR3 nucleotides are TGTGTCATCAGTGAGTCGACATTGCAGCCCCAGCATTTT.

This clonotype has just a few counts. This rearrangement joins TRBV6-2 or TRBV6-3 to TRBJ1-2; D is possibly TRBD1 (5 bases). The CDR3 runs to 14 residues. Germline CDR1 MNHEY, CDR2 SVGEGT. Trimming removed 9 bases at V and 4 bases at J, with 18 bases between. Here the CDR3 DNA reads TGTGCCAGTAGCCGTACAGGAATGGTCTATGGCTACACCTTC. This translates into CASSRTGMVYGYTF.